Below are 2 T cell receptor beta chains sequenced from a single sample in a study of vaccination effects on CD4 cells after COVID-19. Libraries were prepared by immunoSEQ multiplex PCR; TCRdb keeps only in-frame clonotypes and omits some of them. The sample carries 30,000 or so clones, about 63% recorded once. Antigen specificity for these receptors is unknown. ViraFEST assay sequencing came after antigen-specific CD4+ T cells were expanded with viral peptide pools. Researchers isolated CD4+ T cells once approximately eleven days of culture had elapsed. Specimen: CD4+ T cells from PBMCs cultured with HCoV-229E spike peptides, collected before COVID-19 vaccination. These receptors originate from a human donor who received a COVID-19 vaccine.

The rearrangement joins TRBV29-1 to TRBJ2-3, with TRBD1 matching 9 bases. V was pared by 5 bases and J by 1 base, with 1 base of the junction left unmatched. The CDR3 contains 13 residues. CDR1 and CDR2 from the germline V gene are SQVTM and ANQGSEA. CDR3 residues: CSVRQGGTDTQYF. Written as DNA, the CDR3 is TGCAGCGTTAGACAGGGGGGCACAGATACGCAGTATTTT.

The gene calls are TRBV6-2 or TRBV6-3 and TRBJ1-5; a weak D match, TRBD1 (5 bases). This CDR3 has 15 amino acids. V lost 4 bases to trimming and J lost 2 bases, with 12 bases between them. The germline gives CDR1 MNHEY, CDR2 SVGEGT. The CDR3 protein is CASSWGHKGNQPQHF. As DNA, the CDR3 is TGTGCCAGCAGTTGGGGCCATAAGGGCAATCAGCCCCAGCATTTT.